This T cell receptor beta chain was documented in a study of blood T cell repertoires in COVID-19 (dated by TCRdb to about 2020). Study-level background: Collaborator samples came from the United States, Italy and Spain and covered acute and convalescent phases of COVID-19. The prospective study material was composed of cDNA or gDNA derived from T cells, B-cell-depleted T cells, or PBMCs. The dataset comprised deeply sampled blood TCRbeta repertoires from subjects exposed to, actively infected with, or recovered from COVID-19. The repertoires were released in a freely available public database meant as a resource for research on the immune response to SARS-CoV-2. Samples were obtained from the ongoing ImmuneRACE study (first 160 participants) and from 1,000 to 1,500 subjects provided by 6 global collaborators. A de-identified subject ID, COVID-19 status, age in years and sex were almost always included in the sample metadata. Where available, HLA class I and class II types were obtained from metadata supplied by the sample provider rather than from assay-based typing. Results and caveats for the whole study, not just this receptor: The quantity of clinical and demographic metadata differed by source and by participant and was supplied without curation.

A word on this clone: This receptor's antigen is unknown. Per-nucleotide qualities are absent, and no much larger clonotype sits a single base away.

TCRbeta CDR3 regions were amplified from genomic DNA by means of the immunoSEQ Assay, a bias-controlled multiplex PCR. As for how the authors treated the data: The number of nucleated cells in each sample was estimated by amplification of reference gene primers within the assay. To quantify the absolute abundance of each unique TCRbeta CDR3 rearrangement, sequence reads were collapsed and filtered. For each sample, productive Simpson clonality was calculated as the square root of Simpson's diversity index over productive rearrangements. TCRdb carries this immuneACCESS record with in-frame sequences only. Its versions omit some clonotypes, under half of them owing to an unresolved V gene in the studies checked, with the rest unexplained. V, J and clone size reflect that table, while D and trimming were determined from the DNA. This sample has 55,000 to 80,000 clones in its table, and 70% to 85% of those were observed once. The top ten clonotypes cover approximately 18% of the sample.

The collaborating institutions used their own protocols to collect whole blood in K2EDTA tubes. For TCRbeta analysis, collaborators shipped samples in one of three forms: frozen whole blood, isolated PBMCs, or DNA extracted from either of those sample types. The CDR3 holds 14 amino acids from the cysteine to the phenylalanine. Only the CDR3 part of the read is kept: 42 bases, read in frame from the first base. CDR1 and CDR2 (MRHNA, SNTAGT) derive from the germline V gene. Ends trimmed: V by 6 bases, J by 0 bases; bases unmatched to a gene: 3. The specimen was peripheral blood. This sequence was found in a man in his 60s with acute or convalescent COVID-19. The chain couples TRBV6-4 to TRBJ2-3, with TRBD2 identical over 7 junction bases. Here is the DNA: TGTGCCAGCAGCCCTAGCGGTAGCACAGATACGCAGTATTTT. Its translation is CASSPSGSTDTQYF.